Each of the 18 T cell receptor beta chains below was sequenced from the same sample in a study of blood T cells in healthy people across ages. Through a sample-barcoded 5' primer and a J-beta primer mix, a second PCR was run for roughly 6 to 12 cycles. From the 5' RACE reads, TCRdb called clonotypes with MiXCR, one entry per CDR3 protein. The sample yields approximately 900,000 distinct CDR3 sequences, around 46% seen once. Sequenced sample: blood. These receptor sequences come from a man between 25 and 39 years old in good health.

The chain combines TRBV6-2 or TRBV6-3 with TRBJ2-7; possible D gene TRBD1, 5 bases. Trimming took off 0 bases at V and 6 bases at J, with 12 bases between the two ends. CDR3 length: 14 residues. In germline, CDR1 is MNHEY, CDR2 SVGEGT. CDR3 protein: CASSYSGARLEQYF. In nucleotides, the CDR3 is TGTGCCAGCAGTTACTCAGGGGCGCGGCTCGAGCAGTACTTC.

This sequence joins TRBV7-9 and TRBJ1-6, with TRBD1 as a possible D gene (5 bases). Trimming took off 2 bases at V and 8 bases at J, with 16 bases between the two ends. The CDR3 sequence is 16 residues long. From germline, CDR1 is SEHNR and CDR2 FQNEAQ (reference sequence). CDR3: CASSLWGGTSDSPLHF. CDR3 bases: TGTGCCAGCAGCTTATGGGGAGGGACGTCGGATTCACCCCTCCACTTT.

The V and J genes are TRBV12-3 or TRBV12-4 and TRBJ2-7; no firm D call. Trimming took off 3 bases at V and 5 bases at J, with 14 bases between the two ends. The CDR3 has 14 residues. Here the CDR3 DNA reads TGTGCCAGCAGTTTGGGCGGCGTCCTAAACGAGCAGTACTTC. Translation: CASSLGGVLNEQYF.

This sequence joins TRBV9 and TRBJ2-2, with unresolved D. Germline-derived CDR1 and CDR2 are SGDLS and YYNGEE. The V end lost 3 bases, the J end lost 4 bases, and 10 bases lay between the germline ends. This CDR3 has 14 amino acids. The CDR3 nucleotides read TGTGCCAGCAGCGGCCGGATGATCACCGGGGAGCTGTTTTTT. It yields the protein CASSGRMITGELFF.

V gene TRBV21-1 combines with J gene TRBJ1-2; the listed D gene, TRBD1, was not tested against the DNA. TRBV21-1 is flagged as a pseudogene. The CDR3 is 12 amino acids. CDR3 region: CSYFRGGGGYTF. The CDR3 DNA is TGTTCCTACTTCAGGGGCGGGGGTGGCTACACCTTC.

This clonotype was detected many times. The CDR3 reads CASSLARDNQPQHF. The CDR3 nucleotides read TGTGCCAGCAGCTTAGCCAGGGACAATCAGCCCCAGCATTTT. The chain joins TRBV13 to TRBJ1-5, with D possibly being TRBD1 (5 bases). Germline-derived CDR1 and CDR2 are PRHDT and FYEKMQ (reference sequence). The ends were cut back, 1 base at V and 3 bases at J, with 7 bases in the middle. The CDR3 covers 14 residues.

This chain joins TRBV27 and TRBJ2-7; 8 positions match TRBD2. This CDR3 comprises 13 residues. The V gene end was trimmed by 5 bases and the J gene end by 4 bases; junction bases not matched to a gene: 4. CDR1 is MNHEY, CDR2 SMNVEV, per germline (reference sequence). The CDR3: CASSPTSAYEQYF. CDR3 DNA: TGTGCCAGCAGTCCGACTAGCGCTTACGAGCAGTACTTC.

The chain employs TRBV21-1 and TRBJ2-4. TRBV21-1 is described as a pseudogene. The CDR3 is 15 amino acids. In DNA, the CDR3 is TGTGCCAGCAGCATGCACGCGACCGCCAAAAACATTCAGTACTTC. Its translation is CASSMHATAKNIQYF.

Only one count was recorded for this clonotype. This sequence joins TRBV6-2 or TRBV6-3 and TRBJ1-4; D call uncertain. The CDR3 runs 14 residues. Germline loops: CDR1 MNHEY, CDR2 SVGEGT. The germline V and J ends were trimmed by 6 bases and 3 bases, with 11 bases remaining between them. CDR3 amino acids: CASRPGPANEKLFF. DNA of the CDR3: TGTGCCAGCAGACCAGGTCCTGCTAATGAAAAACTGTTTTTT.

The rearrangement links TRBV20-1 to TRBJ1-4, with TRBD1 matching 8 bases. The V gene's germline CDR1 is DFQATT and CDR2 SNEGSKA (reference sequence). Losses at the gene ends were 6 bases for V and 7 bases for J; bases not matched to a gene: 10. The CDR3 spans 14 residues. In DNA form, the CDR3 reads TGCAGTGCCGACCCCGGACAGGGAGGTGAAAAACTGTTTTTT. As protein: CSADPGQGGEKLFF.

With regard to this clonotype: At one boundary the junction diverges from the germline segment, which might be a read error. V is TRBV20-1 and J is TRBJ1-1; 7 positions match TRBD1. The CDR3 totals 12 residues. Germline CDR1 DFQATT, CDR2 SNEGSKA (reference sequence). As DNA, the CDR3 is TGCAGTGCGAAGGGACAGAAGACTGAAGTTTTCTTT. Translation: CSAKGQKTEVFF.

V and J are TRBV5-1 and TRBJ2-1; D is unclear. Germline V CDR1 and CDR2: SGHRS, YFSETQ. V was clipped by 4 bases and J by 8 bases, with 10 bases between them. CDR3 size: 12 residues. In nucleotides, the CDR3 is TGCGCCAGCAGCCTCACCCCTGATGAGCAGTTCTTC. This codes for CASSLTPDEQFF.

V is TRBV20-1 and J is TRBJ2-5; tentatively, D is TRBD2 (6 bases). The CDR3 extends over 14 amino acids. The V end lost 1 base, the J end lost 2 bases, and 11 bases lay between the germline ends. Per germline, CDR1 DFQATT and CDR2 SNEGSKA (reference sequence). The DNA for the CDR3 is TGCAGTGCTAGAGGAGCGGGTCGGCAAGAGACCCAGTACTTC. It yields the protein CSARGAGRQETQYF.

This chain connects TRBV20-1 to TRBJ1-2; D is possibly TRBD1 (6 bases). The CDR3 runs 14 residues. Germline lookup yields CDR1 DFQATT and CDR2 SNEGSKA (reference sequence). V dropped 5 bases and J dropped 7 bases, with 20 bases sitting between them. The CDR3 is CSARPWGGAFGYTF. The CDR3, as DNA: TGCAGTGCTCGCCCCTGGGGGGGCGCGTTTGGCTACACCTTC.

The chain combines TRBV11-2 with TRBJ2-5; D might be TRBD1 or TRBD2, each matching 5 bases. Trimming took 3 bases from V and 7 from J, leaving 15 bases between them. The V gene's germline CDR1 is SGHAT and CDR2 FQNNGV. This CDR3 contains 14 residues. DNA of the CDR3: TGTGCCAGCAGCTTGGGACGAGCCTTTGGGACCCAGTACTTC. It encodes CASSLGRAFGTQYF.

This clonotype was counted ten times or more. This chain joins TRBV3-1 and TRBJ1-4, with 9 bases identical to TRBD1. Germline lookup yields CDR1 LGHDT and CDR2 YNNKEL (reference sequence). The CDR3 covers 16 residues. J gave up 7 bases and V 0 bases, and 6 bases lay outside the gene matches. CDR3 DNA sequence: TGTGCCAGCAGCCAAGAGGGTGGGACAGGGTCTGAAAAACTGTTTTTT. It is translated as CASSQEGGTGSEKLFF.

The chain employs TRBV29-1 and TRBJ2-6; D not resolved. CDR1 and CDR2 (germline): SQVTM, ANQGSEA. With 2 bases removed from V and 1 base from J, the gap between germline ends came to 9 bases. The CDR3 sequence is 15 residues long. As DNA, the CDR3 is TGCAGCGTTGAATTTGGCGTGTCTGGGGCCAACGTCCTGACTTTC. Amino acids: CSVEFGVSGANVLTF.

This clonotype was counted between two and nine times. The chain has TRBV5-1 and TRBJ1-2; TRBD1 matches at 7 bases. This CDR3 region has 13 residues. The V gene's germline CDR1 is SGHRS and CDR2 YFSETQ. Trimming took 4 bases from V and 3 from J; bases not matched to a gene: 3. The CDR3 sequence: CASSTDRDYGYTF. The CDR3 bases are TGCGCCAGCAGCACAGACAGGGACTATGGCTACACCTTC.